Included here is one T cell receptor (beta chain) sequence, with context. What it recognizes is unknown. This entry comes from a study of blood T cells in healthy people across ages. Each donor was a healthy Caucasian individual from Russia, aged roughly 6 to 90. No fewer than 7 million PBMCs went into each sample. Points from the study as a whole: For the donors, CMV status was unknown and possibly confounded expanded clonotype changes. Higher naive T cell percentage went strongly together with higher TCR beta diversity.

This CDR3 spans 14 amino acids. Germline lookup yields CDR1 LNHDA and CDR2 SQIVND (reference sequence). J lost 4 bases, V lost 7 bases, and 9 bases had no gene match. A second 7 to 11 cycle PCR used barcoded and J-beta primers. TCRdb ran MiXCR on the 5' RACE reads and lists one entry per CDR3 protein. The table records about a million distinct CDR3 sequences, roughly 48% of them present only once. V gene TRBV19 combines with J gene TRBJ1-1; the match to TRBD1 covers 7 bases. The clonotype comes from a man aged 25 to 45 in good health. The material sequenced was blood. The chain's CDR3 is CASTPKPGGTEAFF. The DNA for the CDR3 is TGTGCCAGTACTCCGAAACCAGGGGGCACTGAAGCTTTCTTT.